The next 27 T cell receptor beta chains were all read from a single sample in a study of T cells in Graves' hyperthyroidism and ophthalmopathy. Authors of the study amplified TCR beta CDR3 regions from RNA transcripts. During a first-round RT-PCR of the TCR CDR3, the HTBI primer set was used. TCRdb reprocessed the multiplex PCR reads via MiXCR and lists one record per CDR3 protein. The sample includes about 500,000 distinct CDR3 sequences, roughly 16% of them seen just once. Material for sequencing was blood. The receptors were sampled from a woman aged 25 to 39 with Graves' ophthalmopathy.

At least ten counts were recorded for this clonotype. The chain has TRBV11-2 and TRBJ2-1, with D unclear. Per germline, CDR1 SGHAT and CDR2 FQNNGV. CDR3 size: 15 residues. V was trimmed by 1 base and J by 8 bases, leaving 15 bases between them. The DNA for the CDR3 is TGTGCCAGCAGCTTAGTCGGCGGTTACAACGATGAGCAGTTCTTC. This gives the protein CASSLVGGYNDEQFF.

In its sample, this clonotype was seen many times. The V gene is TRBV3-2, the J gene TRBJ2-7; the table assigns TRBD1, which was not confirmed against the DNA. TRBV3-2 corresponds to a pseudogene. The CDR3 has 16 residues. CDR3 amino acids: CASSPPRGVGLYEQYF. Written as DNA, the CDR3 is TGTGCCAGCAGCCCGCCCCGGGGGGTAGGTCTCTACGAGCAGTACTTC.

The rearrangement uses TRBV20-1 and TRBJ2-6; a possible D gene is TRBD1 (5 bases). V lost 1 base, J lost 2 bases, and 6 bases lay in between. Germline values: CDR1 DFQATT, CDR2 SNEGSKA (reference sequence). The CDR3 has 14 amino acids. CDR3 sequence: CSARVRAGANVLTF. The CDR3 coding sequence is TGCAGTGCTAGAGTCAGGGCTGGGGCCAACGTCCTGACTTTC.

The table lists this clonotype with many counts. The chain combines TRBV7-9 with TRBJ2-3; the match to TRBD2 covers 7 bases. This CDR3 spans 17 amino acids. Per germline, CDR1 SEHNR and CDR2 FQNEAQ (reference sequence). With V trimmed by 1 base and J by 1 base, 8 bases remained unmatched. CDR3 region: CASSLGAGEAGTDTQYF. The DNA of the CDR3 is TGTGCCAGCAGCTTAGGGGCGGGAGAAGCGGGCACAGATACGCAGTATTTT.

The CDR3 bases are TGTGCCAGCAGCTTAAAGACTAGCGGACTCCAAGAGACCCAGTACTTC. Translation gives CASSLKTSGLQETQYF. This chain connects TRBV7-2 to TRBJ2-5; 9 bases fit TRBD2. The CDR3 has 16 residues. Germline CDR1 reads SGHTA; CDR2 reads FQGNSA. V lost 2 bases and J lost 1; bases outside the gene matches: 5.

This clonotype was observed a few times. The chain combines TRBV6-2 or TRBV6-3 with TRBJ1-1; possibly TRBD1 for D (6 bases). The CDR3 sequence is 13 residues long. Germline-derived CDR1 and CDR2 are MNHEY and SVGEGT. V gave up 4 bases and J gave up 7 bases, with 13 bases separating them. This CDR3 reads CASSSPQDSEAFF. DNA of the CDR3: TGTGCCAGCAGTTCCCCGCAGGACAGTGAAGCTTTCTTT.

This chain links TRBV3-1 with TRBJ2-2; D might be TRBD1 (6 bases). V lost 2 bases to trimming and J lost 4 bases, with 14 bases between them. CDR1 is LGHDT and CDR2 is YNNKEL in the germline V gene (reference sequence). CDR3 length: 16 residues. The DNA of the CDR3 is TGTGCCAGCAGCCAAATTAATAGGGGGTTCACCGGGGAGCTGTTTTTT. Amino acids: CASSQINRGFTGELFF. Filled out from reference TRBV3-1 and TRBJ2-2, the complete variable domain reads DTAVSQTPKYLVTQMGNDKSIKCEQNLGHDTMYWYKQDSKKFLKIMFSYNNKELIINETVPNRFSPKSPDKAHLNLHINSLELGDSAVYFCASSQINRGFTGELFFGEGSRLTVL.

CDR3 protein: CASSGRDKAYNEQFF. CDR3 coding DNA: TGTGCCAGCAGCGGCCGGGACAAAGCCTACAATGAGCAGTTCTTC. The J gene is TRBJ2-1, the V gene TRBV9; D may be TRBD1 (6 bases). CDR1 is SGDLS and CDR2 is YYNGEE in the germline V gene. V lost 3 bases, J lost 2 bases, and 12 bases lay in between. This CDR3 has 15 amino acids.

This clonotype was detected many times. The chain recombines TRBV20-1 with TRBJ2-3; 7 nucleotides match TRBD2. V dropped 0 bases and J dropped 6; count of bases not matched to a gene: 15. The germline CDR1 and CDR2 sequences are DFQATT and SNEGSKA (reference sequence). There are 17 residues in the CDR3. Here the CDR3 reads CSARDSLREKERDTQYF. In nucleotides, the CDR3 is TGCAGTGCTAGAGATTCTTTGCGGGAGAAGGAGCGTGATACGCAGTATTTT.

This clonotype has at least ten counts. The chain is built from TRBV12-3 or TRBV12-4 and TRBJ2-2; 7 bases are a match to TRBD1. This CDR3 has 14 residues. With V trimmed by 8 bases and J by 3 bases, 6 bases remained unmatched. The CDR3 DNA reads as TGTGCCAGCCTCGGACAGGTCTACACCGGGGAGCTGTTTTTT. This encodes CASLGQVYTGELFF.

Ten or more counts support this clonotype. This chain uses TRBV3-1 with TRBJ2-3; D is possibly TRBD2 (6 bases). V lost 4 bases and J lost 4, with 21 bases in between. The germline gives CDR1 LGHDT, CDR2 YNNKEL (reference sequence). This CDR3 has 17 amino acids. CDR3 in DNA: TGTGCCAGCAGCCTAAGGATGACGGGAGATTTCGCAGATACGCAGTATTTT. Protein: CASSLRMTGDFADTQYF.

This clonotype showed up many times. This chain links TRBV20-1 with TRBJ2-1; no firm D call. V was cut by 3 bases and J by 1 base, with 10 bases left in between. The CDR3 length is 14 residues. Germline V CDR1 and CDR2: DFQATT, SNEGSKA (reference sequence). CDR3 nucleotide sequence: TGCAGTGCTAGTTATGCACGTTCCTACAATGAGCAGTTCTTC. Protein sequence: CSASYARSYNEQFF.

The table lists this clonotype with many counts. This chain's CDR3 is CSVLRGNTIYF. DNA of the CDR3: TGCAGTGTCCTCAGGGGAAACACCATATATTTT. The chain joins TRBV20-1 to TRBJ1-3; D unclear. The V end lost 7 bases, the J end lost 4 bases, and 8 bases lay between the germline ends. The CDR3 is made up of 11 amino acids. Germline assignment: CDR1 DFQATT and CDR2 SNEGSKA (reference sequence).

At least ten counts were recorded for this clonotype. V is TRBV11-1 and J is TRBJ2-1; 8 bases line up with TRBD2. V was clipped by 2 bases and J by 5 bases; unmatched bases: 5. In germline, CDR1 is SGHAT, CDR2 FQDESV (reference sequence). This CDR3 is 15 amino acids long. The CDR3 coding sequence is TGTGCCAGCAGCTTAACGGGAGGGCCTAACAATGAGCAGTTCTTC. This sequence encodes CASSLTGGPNNEQFF. The full variable domain, rest sourced from reference TRBV11-1 and TRBJ2-1, is EAEVAQSPRYKITEKSQAVAFWCDPISGHATLYWYRQILGQGPELLVQFQDESVVDDSQLPKDRFSAERLKGVDSTLKIQPAELGDSAMYLCASSLTGGPNNEQFFGPGTRLTVL.

This clonotype was recorded at least ten times. The chain uses TRBV6-1 and TRBJ2-7; 9 bases align to TRBD1. CDR3 length: 16 residues. Germline V gene lookup returns CDR1 MNHNS and CDR2 SASEGT. V dropped 6 bases and J dropped 5; count of bases not matched to a gene: 14. The chain's CDR3 is CASRQYEGQGGNEQYF. CDR3 DNA: TGTGCCAGCAGGCAATACGAGGGACAGGGAGGTAACGAGCAGTACTTC.

The rearrangement joins TRBV10-3 to TRBJ2-1; D is undetermined. V dropped 3 bases and J dropped 5 bases, with 11 bases sitting between them. This CDR3 spans 14 amino acids. Germline CDR1 and CDR2: ENHRY and SYGVKD. CDR3 in amino acids: CAISDWLLNNEQFF. The CDR3 DNA reads as TGTGCCATCAGTGACTGGCTCCTGAACAATGAGCAGTTCTTC.

This clonotype was detected many times. This chain connects TRBV6-1 to TRBJ2-7; a possible D gene is TRBD1 (6 bases). CDR1 and CDR2 (germline): MNHNS, SASEGT. V lost 4 bases to trimming and J lost 7 bases, with 17 bases between them. The CDR3 spans 14 residues. This CDR3 reads CASSVSNQGYEQYF. The CDR3 DNA sequence: TGTGCCAGCAGTGTTTCTAACCAGGGGTATGAGCAGTACTTC.

This clonotype showed up many times. J is TRBJ1-3 and V is TRBV18; tentative D call: TRBD1 (5 bases). CDR1 is KGHSH and CDR2 is LQKENI in the germline V gene. V lost 4 bases, J lost 2 bases, and 6 bases lay in between. The CDR3 extends over 13 amino acids. This chain's CDR3 is CASSRGAGNTIYF. CDR3 nucleotide sequence: TGTGCCAGCTCACGAGGGGCTGGAAACACCATATATTTT.

With respect to this clonotype: At one of its ends the junction is not consistent with the germline gene, which may arise from a read error. This chain uses TRBV2 with TRBJ2-3; D not certain. The CDR3 spans 18 residues. The germline CDR1 and CDR2 sequences are SNHLY and FYNNEI. This CDR3 is CATSDSWSVTRSTDTQYF. The DNA of the CDR3 is TGTGCCACCAGTGACTCATGGAGTGTGACACGGAGCACAGATACGCAGTATTTT.

In this sample, this clonotype turned up a few times. V usage is TRBV20-1 and J usage is TRBJ2-7; 7 bases line up with TRBD1. Per germline, CDR1 DFQATT and CDR2 SNEGSKA (reference sequence). The trim removed 0 bases at V and 2 bases at J, leaving 13 bases unmatched. This CDR3 region has 17 residues. The DNA of the CDR3 is TGCAGTGCTAGAGACCTCTCACCGGGACAGCTCACCTACGAGCAGTACTTC. Amino acids: CSARDLSPGQLTYEQYF.

This clonotype came up a few times. The gene calls are TRBV5-1 and TRBJ2-2, with 14 bases matching TRBD2. Germline V gene sequence: CDR1 SGHRS, CDR2 YFSETQ. CDR3 length: 17 amino acids. J was trimmed by 4 bases and V by 5 bases; bases with no gene match: 7. The CDR3 coding sequence is TGCGCCAGCAGAACGGGACTAGCGGGAGAAGGCACCGGGGAGCTGTTTTTT. Translating it yields CASRTGLAGEGTGELFF.

In this sample, this clonotype turned up a few times. The chain employs TRBV20-1 and TRBJ2-7; 12 bases align to TRBD2. The CDR3 totals 18 residues. The trim removed 3 bases at V and 4 bases at J, leaving 16 bases unmatched. Germline-derived CDR1 and CDR2 are DFQATT and SNEGSKA (reference sequence). The CDR3 DNA sequence: TGCAGTGCTAGGATACCAGAAATCACTAGCGGGAGGTCGTACGAGCAGTACTTC. This sequence encodes CSARIPEITSGRSYEQYF.

CDR3 sequence: CASGTSGSSYEQYF. The CDR3 DNA reads as TGTGCCAGCGGGACTAGCGGGAGCTCCTACGAGCAGTACTTC. The chain employs TRBV28 and TRBJ2-7; TRBD2 matches at 14 bases. This CDR3 is built from 14 residues. Trimming took 8 bases from V and 0 from J; bases not matched to a gene: 0. Germline CDR1 MDHEN, CDR2 SYDVKM. Variable domain in full (rest from reference TRBV28 and TRBJ2-7): DVKVTQSSRYLVKRTGEKVFLECVQDMDHENMFWYRQDPGLGLRLIYFSYDVKMKEKGDIPEGYSVSREKKERFSLILESASTNQTSMYLCASGTSGSSYEQYFGPGTRLTVT.

This clonotype came up a few times. V gene TRBV4-2 combines with J gene TRBJ2-5; 8 bases align to TRBD2. CDR1 is LGHNA and CDR2 is YNFKEQ in the germline V gene. The CDR3 sequence is 15 residues long. Unmatched junction bases numbered 1, after V lost 1 base and J lost 0 bases. The CDR3 spells CASSQAGGYQETQYF. Written as DNA, the CDR3 is TGTGCCAGCAGCCAAGCGGGGGGGTACCAAGAGACCCAGTACTTC.

This clonotype has at least ten counts. V usage is TRBV28 and J usage is TRBJ2-7, with D possibly TRBD2 on 7 matching bases. This CDR3 is built from 15 residues. V was clipped by 3 bases and J by 5 bases, with 17 bases between them. CDR1 and CDR2 from the germline V gene are MDHEN and SYDVKM. The CDR3 DNA sequence: TGTGCCAGCAGTTTGGTCGGGACGGGGGGCCACGAGCAGTACTTC. Translation: CASSLVGTGGHEQYF.

The sample holds many counts of this clonotype. The chain recombines TRBV12-3 or TRBV12-4 with TRBJ2-5; TRBD2 is a possible D gene (5 bases). Trimming pared 0 bases from V and 0 bases from J, leaving 8 bases between. CDR3 length equals 15 residues. The CDR3 reads CASSLARGDQETQYF. CDR3 sequence (DNA): TGTGCCAGCAGTTTAGCCCGGGGAGACCAAGAGACCCAGTACTTC.

This clonotype was recorded many times. The V gene is TRBV6-1, the J gene TRBJ1-1; unclear D gene. This CDR3 comprises 13 residues. With 5 bases removed from V and 0 bases from J, the gap between germline ends came to 7 bases. Germline V gene lookup returns CDR1 MNHNS and CDR2 SASEGT. The CDR3 reads CASSKTLNTEAFF. In nucleotides, the CDR3 is TGTGCCAGCAGTAAGACACTGAACACTGAAGCTTTCTTT.